Presented here are 27 T cell receptor beta chains from one specimen sequenced in a study of shared clonotypes between healthy human individuals. The table came from immunoSEQ multiplex PCR; TCRdb's copy has only in-frame clones and leaves some out. The table shows 650,000 to 800,000 clones, with approximately 90% occurring only once. CD45RO negativity and positive selection for CCR7 defined naive CD8 cells, a population that excluded terminally differentiated effector memory CD45RA+ cells. Specimen: naive CD8+ T cells sorted from blood. The receptors stem from a man aged 25-45 years in good health.

This chain uses TRBV7-9 with TRBJ1-5; tentative D call: TRBD1 (5 bases). The CDR3 spans 16 residues. V shed 4 bases and J shed 4 bases, with 17 bases lying between them. Germline CDR1 reads SEHNR; CDR2 reads FQNEAQ (reference sequence). CDR3 protein: CASSSLGDSENQPQHF. DNA of the CDR3: TGTGCCAGCAGCTCCCTGGGCGACAGCGAAAATCAGCCCCAGCATTTT.

The chain uses TRBV19 and TRBJ2-7; TRBD2 is a possible D gene (6 bases). Germline loops: CDR1 LNHDA, CDR2 SQIVND (reference sequence). V shed 5 bases and J shed 1 base, with 12 bases lying between them. The CDR3 is 14 amino acids. DNA of the CDR3: TGTGCCAGTAGTCTGGAGGGGATTTCCTACGAGCAGTACTTC. Encoded protein: CASSLEGISYEQYF.

This chain uses TRBV29-1 with TRBJ2-7; 10 bases line up with TRBD2. V lost 2 bases, J lost 3 bases, and 4 bases stayed unmatched. Germline V lookup: CDR1 SQVTM, CDR2 ANQGSEA. The CDR3 contains 14 residues. In DNA form, the CDR3 reads TGCAGCGTTGAACTAGCGGGAGAGATCTACGAGCAGTACTTC. It specifies CSVELAGEIYEQYF.

The gene calls are TRBV7-8 and TRBJ2-3; D may be TRBD1 or TRBD2 (6 bases each). Germline CDR1 reads SGHVS; CDR2 reads FQNEAQ. The CDR3 sequence is 15 residues long. V was trimmed by 7 bases and J by 10 bases, leaving 24 bases between them. The CDR3 DNA sequence: TGTGCCAGCACCGGAGGGGGGCCGGCCAGTTTTTCGCAGTATTTT. This gives the protein CASTGGGPASFSQYF. The full variable domain, in which reference TRBV7-8 and TRBJ2-3 provide the parts outside the CDR3, is GAGVSQSPRYKVAKRGQDVALRCDPISGHVSLFWYQQALGQGPEFLTYFQNEAQLDKSGLPSDRFFAERPEGSVSTLKIQRTQQEDSAVYLCASTGGGPASFSQYFGPGTRLTVL.

This chain links TRBV6-4 with TRBJ1-5; the D is unclear. The CDR3 is made up of 13 amino acids. V lost 3 bases to trimming and J lost 1 base, with 4 bases between them. Germline V gives CDR1 MRHNA, CDR2 SNTAGT. The CDR3 DNA reads as TGTGCCAGCAGTGAAGGGAGCAATCAGCCCCAGCATTTT. Translation: CASSEGSNQPQHF.

The J gene is TRBJ2-2, the V gene TRBV29-1, with D perhaps TRBD1 or TRBD2 (5 bases each). Germline CDR1 is SQVTM and CDR2 is ANQGSEA. The CDR3 extends over 15 amino acids. V was pared by 4 bases and J by 1 base, with 13 bases between. The CDR3 DNA follows: TGCAGCGTTGCGGTGGGGGATTTGAACACCGGGGAGCTGTTTTTT. Translated, it gives CSVAVGDLNTGELFF.

The rearrangement joins TRBV5-4 to TRBJ2-1; 9 bases are shared with TRBD1. CDR3 length: 16 amino acids. V was pared by 3 bases and J by 6 bases, with 10 bases of the junction left unmatched. Germline V gene data show CDR1 as SGHNT and CDR2 as YYREEE (reference sequence). CDR3 sequence reads: CASSSPPGQGFNEQFF. The CDR3 nucleotides read TGTGCCAGCAGCTCACCTCCGGGACAGGGCTTCAATGAGCAGTTCTTC.

V gene TRBV29-1 combines with J gene TRBJ2-2; D is ambiguous. The CDR3 runs 15 residues. Germline lookup yields CDR1 SQVTM and CDR2 ANQGSEA. The V and J ends lost 3 bases and 0 bases respectively, with 11 bases between them. This chain's CDR3 is CSVEFSTSNTGELFF. CDR3 DNA sequence: TGCAGCGTTGAGTTCTCTACCTCGAACACCGGGGAGCTGTTTTTT.

The chain combines TRBV7-9 with TRBJ2-7; D might be TRBD1 (6 bases). Trimming stripped 6 bases from V and 0 bases from J, with 12 bases between. Germline assignment: CDR1 SEHNR and CDR2 FQNEAQ (reference sequence). The CDR3 runs 14 residues. The CDR3 DNA reads TGTGCCAGCAGTTCCGACAGGCGCTCCTACGAGCAGTACTTC. This sequence encodes CASSSDRRSYEQYF.

The rearrangement joins TRBV19 to TRBJ2-7; D perhaps matches TRBD1 (5 bases). The germline V and J ends were trimmed by 1 base and 2 bases, with 9 bases remaining between them. The CDR3 extends over 14 amino acids. The germline gives CDR1 LNHDA, CDR2 SQIVND (reference sequence). DNA of the CDR3: TGTGCCAGTAGTATAGGGGGCAGCACCTACGAGCAGTACTTC. This gives the protein CASSIGGSTYEQYF. The complete variable domain, with remaining parts taken from reference TRBV19 and TRBJ2-7, reads DGGITQSPKYLFRKEGQNVTLSCEQNLNHDAMYWYRQDPGQGLRLIYYSQIVNDFQKGDIAEGYSVSREKKESFPLTVTSAQKNPTAFYLCASSIGGSTYEQYFGPGTRLTVT.

This chain joins TRBV7-6 and TRBJ2-7; 11 bases are a match to TRBD1. Germline V CDR1 and CDR2: SGHVS, FNYEAQ. Losses at the gene ends were 5 bases for V and 5 bases for J; bases not matched to a gene: 8. The CDR3 spans 15 residues. CDR3 DNA: TGTGCCAGCAGCCCCGGACAGGGGGCAAGAGACGAGCAGTACTTC. It encodes CASSPGQGARDEQYF.

This sequence joins TRBV6-1 and TRBJ1-1, with TRBD1 matching over 8 bases. Germline CDR1 and CDR2: MNHNS and SASEGT. The CDR3 runs 13 residues. Losses at the gene ends were 7 bases for V and 6 bases for J; bases not matched to a gene: 7. The CDR3 spells CASKDRVHPEAFF. The CDR3 DNA reads as TGTGCCAGCAAGGACAGGGTTCACCCTGAAGCTTTCTTT.

The chain has TRBV5-8 and TRBJ2-7; D call uncertain. The ends were cut back, 2 bases at V and 2 bases at J, with 11 bases in the middle. The CDR3 length is 14 residues. Per germline, CDR1 SGHTS and CDR2 YDEGEE. This chain's CDR3 is CASSFRETPYEQYF. The CDR3 DNA reads as TGTGCCAGCAGCTTCCGTGAGACACCCTACGAGCAGTACTTC.

The chain recombines TRBV7-9 with TRBJ2-3; no reliable D call. This CDR3 is built from 14 residues. The V gene lost 1 base and the J gene lost 2 bases, with 7 bases spanning the gap. Per germline, CDR1 SEHNR and CDR2 FQNEAQ (reference sequence). CDR3 protein: CASSLGRLTDTQYF. CDR3 in DNA: TGTGCCAGCAGCTTAGGTCGGCTCACAGATACGCAGTATTTT.

The chain joins TRBV28 to TRBJ2-7, with D perhaps assigned TRBD1 or TRBD2 (5 bases each). Germline values: CDR1 MDHEN, CDR2 SYDVKM. The CDR3 length is 13 residues. The V end was cut by 7 bases, the J end by 4 bases, with 14 bases between. The CDR3 region is CASNPGTRYEQYF. Written as DNA, the CDR3 is TGTGCCAGCAACCCCGGGACCCGATACGAGCAGTACTTC.

The rearrangement joins TRBV11-3 to TRBJ1-2; 7 bases are shared with TRBD1. With 0 bases clipped from V and 4 bases from J, the junction kept 5 bases outside the gene matches. The CDR3 is 15 amino acids. The V gene's germline CDR1 is SGHNT and CDR2 YENEEA. The CDR3 loop reads CASSLERGRVYGYTF. As DNA, the CDR3 is TGTGCCAGCAGCTTAGAGAGGGGGCGTGTCTATGGCTACACCTTC. Full variable domain (missing parts from reference TRBV11-3 and TRBJ1-2): EAGVVQSPRYKIIEKKQPVAFWCNPISGHNTLYWYLQNLGQGPELLIRYENEEAVDDSQLPKDRFSAERLKGVDSTLKIQPAELGDSAVYLCASSLERGRVYGYTFGSGTRLTVV.

The V call is TRBV6-5, the J call TRBJ2-5; 7 bases are a match to TRBD1. The CDR3 has 15 amino acids. In germline, CDR1 is MNHEY, CDR2 SVGAGI. Germline trimming cut 5 bases from V and 4 bases from J; bases unmatched to any gene: 10. DNA of the CDR3: TGTGCCAGCAGTCACCTTCCCTCAGGGGGAGAGACCCAGTACTTC. This encodes CASSHLPSGGETQYF.

The chain recombines TRBV28 with TRBJ2-7, with a weak D call TRBD1 (5 bases). The CDR3 runs to 14 residues. Germline values: CDR1 MDHEN, CDR2 SYDVKM. V lost 3 bases, J lost 4 bases, and 13 bases lay in between. CDR3 sequence (DNA): TGTGCCAGCAGTTTGGGGCAGGGATTGTACGAGCAGTACTTC. Its protein is CASSLGQGLYEQYF.

The V gene is TRBV5-1, the J gene TRBJ1-1; unclear D gene. The CDR3 has 12 residues. Trimming shortened V by 5 bases and J by 1 base, and 6 bases separated the two germline ends. The germline gives CDR1 SGHRS, CDR2 YFSETQ. DNA of the CDR3: TGCGCCAGCAGTGAAACGAACACTGAAGCTTTCTTT. It codes for CASSETNTEAFF.

The chain recombines TRBV5-1 with TRBJ2-1; TRBD2 matches at 9 bases. CDR1 is SGHRS, CDR2 YFSETQ, per germline. Trimming cost V 3 bases and J 8 bases; bases outside gene matches: 6. The CDR3 runs to 14 residues. The CDR3 region is CASSWSSGADEQFF. The CDR3 DNA reads TGCGCCAGCAGCTGGTCTAGCGGGGCGGATGAGCAGTTCTTC.

The CDR3 sequence is CASSFAGTDNEKLFF. CDR3 nucleotide sequence: TGTGCCAGCAGCTTCGCCGGGACAGACAATGAAAAACTGTTTTTT. The rearrangement links TRBV13 to TRBJ1-4, with 7 bases lining up with TRBD1. The CDR3 runs 15 residues. The V segment lost 3 bases and the J segment 5 bases; nucleotides outside the gene matches: 6. In germline, CDR1 is PRHDT, CDR2 FYEKMQ (reference sequence).

The chain uses TRBV27 and TRBJ1-4; D ambiguous. Germline V CDR1 and CDR2: MNHEY, SMNVEV (reference sequence). The V and J ends lost 3 bases and 0 bases respectively, with 8 bases between them. The CDR3 loop spans 15 amino acids. The CDR3, as DNA: TGTGCCAGCAGTTTGTGGGCAGCAACTAATGAAAAACTGTTTTTT. This translates into CASSLWAATNEKLFF.

This chain uses TRBV5-1 with TRBJ2-7, with a possible D match to TRBD1 (6 bases). The CDR3 covers 13 residues. CDR1 SGHRS and CDR2 YFSETQ come from the germline V gene. Trimming pared 4 bases from V and 5 bases from J, leaving 13 bases between. CDR3 amino acids: CASSVTGFDEQYF. The CDR3 bases are TGCGCCAGCAGCGTAACAGGGTTCGACGAGCAGTACTTC. Full variable domain (rest looked up from reference TRBV5-1 and TRBJ2-7): KAGVTQTPRYLIKTRGQQVTLSCSPISGHRSVSWYQQTPGQGLQFLFEYFSETQRNKGNFPGRFSGRQFSNSRSEMNVSTLELGDSALYLCASSVTGFDEQYFGPGTRLTVT.

On this clone itself: This CDR3 is also generated by other DNA sequences in the sample. The chain joins TRBV7-9 to TRBJ1-5, with D possibly matching TRBD1 (6 bases). The CDR3 spans 15 residues. Looked up from germline, CDR1 is SEHNR and CDR2 is FQNEAQ (reference sequence). V was trimmed by 3 bases and J by 5 bases, leaving 14 bases between them. The CDR3 reads CASSLGGGGDQPQHF. The CDR3 DNA reads TGTGCCAGCAGCTTGGGTGGGGGGGGCGATCAGCCCCAGCATTTT.

This chain links TRBV28 with TRBJ2-1, with 9 bases that match TRBD1. CDR1 is MDHEN and CDR2 is SYDVKM in the germline V gene. CDR3 length: 15 residues. V was clipped by 10 bases and J by 0 bases; unmatched bases: 7. The CDR3, as DNA: TGTGCCATCAACAGGGGGCTGAACTCCTACAATGAGCAGTTCTTC. Protein product: CAINRGLNSYNEQFF.

This sequence joins TRBV27 and TRBJ2-2, with 9 nucleotides matching TRBD2. Germline CDR1 and CDR2: MNHEY and SMNVEV (reference sequence). V trimming: 4 bases; J trimming: 6 bases; junction bases outside the gene matches: 6. The CDR3 has 15 amino acids. The CDR3 spells CASSSRLAAAGELFF. CDR3 DNA: TGTGCCAGCAGTTCCCGACTAGCGGCTGCCGGGGAGCTGTTTTTT.

The chain joins TRBV11-2 to TRBJ2-1; 8 positions match TRBD2. The CDR3 consists of 18 residues. V dropped 5 bases and J dropped 0; count of bases not matched to a gene: 12. Germline values: CDR1 SGHAT, CDR2 FQNNGV. The CDR3 here is CASSPIRTSSSSYNEQFF. The CDR3 DNA is TGTGCCAGCAGCCCAATAAGGACTAGCTCGAGCTCCTACAATGAGCAGTTCTTC.